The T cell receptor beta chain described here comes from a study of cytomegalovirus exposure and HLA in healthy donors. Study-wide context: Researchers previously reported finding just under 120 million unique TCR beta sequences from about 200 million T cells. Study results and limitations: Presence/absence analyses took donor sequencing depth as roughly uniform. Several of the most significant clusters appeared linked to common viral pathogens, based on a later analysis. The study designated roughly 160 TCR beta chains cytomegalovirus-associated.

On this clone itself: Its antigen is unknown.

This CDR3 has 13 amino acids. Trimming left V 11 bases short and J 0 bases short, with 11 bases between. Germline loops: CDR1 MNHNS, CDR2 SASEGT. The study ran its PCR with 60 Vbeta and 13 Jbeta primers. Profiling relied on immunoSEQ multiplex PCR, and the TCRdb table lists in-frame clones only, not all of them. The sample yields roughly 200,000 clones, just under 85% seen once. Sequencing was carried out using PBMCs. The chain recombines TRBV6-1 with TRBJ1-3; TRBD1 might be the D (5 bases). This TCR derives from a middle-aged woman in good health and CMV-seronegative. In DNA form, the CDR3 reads TGTGCCCTACAGGTCGACTCTGGAAACACCATATATTTT. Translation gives CALQVDSGNTIYF.